The 15 T cell receptor beta chains below all came from one sample that was sequenced in a study of T-cell memory formation after mild COVID-19 (TCRdb year 2021). Library method: 5' RACE. Sequenced on an Illumina NovaSeq 6000. Clones were called with MiXCR by TCRdb after fastp trimmed the public reads at Q25, and only in-frame beta chains were retained. Each entry is one CDR3 protein sequence, shown with its most common DNA and genes. This sample has 150,000 to 200,000 distinct CDR3 sequences in its table, and roughly 17% of those were observed once. The top ten constitute about 2% of the sample. Sequencing was carried out using PBMCs or a T cell subset sorted from them (not recorded which). The source is an adult woman who had mild COVID-19 (a few samples of this study predate the infection). The sample titles of this study are shuffled in the database, so cell type and time point are left out; the donor was told from shared clones.

This clonotype is categorized as medium-sized (0.01 to 0.1%). The V gene is TRBV5-4, the J gene TRBJ2-7, with 13 bases matching TRBD2. V shed 10 bases, J shed 6 bases, and the junction held 7 bases outside the gene matches. Germline V gene lookup returns CDR1 SGHNT and CDR2 YYREEE (reference sequence). CDR3 length: 13 amino acids. CDR3 residues: CASGTSGTIEQYF. In DNA, the CDR3 is TGTGCCTCCGGGACTAGCGGGACGATCGAGCAGTACTTC.

For this clonotype: The junction and the germline gene differ at one end; a read error may be behind it. This rearrangement joins TRBV29-1 to TRBJ2-7; either TRBD1 or TRBD2 may fit D (6 bases each). CDR3 length equals 11 residues. The germline V gene encodes CDR1 SQVTM and CDR2 ANQGSEA. CDR3 loop: CFTGAYDEQYF. The CDR3, as DNA: TGTTTCACGGGGGCTTATGACGAGCAGTACTTC.

The chain couples TRBV11-1 to TRBJ2-2; D assignment may be TRBD1 or TRBD2 (5 bases each). The V end was cut by 5 bases, the J end by 0 bases, with 10 bases between. This CDR3 comprises 15 residues. Germline V gene lookup returns CDR1 SGHAT and CDR2 FQDESV (reference sequence). The CDR3 sequence: CASSRGRTNTGELFF. CDR3 DNA sequence: TGTGCCAGCAGCCGGGGCAGGACGAACACCGGGGAGCTGTTTTTT.

This chain connects TRBV29-1 to TRBJ2-3; D remains unclear. Germline CDR1 SQVTM, CDR2 ANQGSEA. CDR3 length equals 15 residues. Trimming shortened V by 0 bases and J by 2 bases, and 12 bases separated the two germline ends. CDR3 bases: TGCAGCGTTGAAGAAGATTACTTGTACACAGATACGCAGTATTTT. It specifies CSVEEDYLYTDTQYF.

The chain carries TRBV7-3 and TRBJ2-3, with TRBD2 matching over 8 bases. The germline V gene has CDR1 SGHTA and CDR2 FQGTGA. V lost 1 base and J lost 1; bases outside the gene matches: 1. The CDR3 spans 15 residues. The CDR3 spells CASSLMRGGTDTQYF. CDR3 DNA: TGTGCCAGCAGCTTAATGCGGGGGGGCACAGATACGCAGTATTTT.

This clonotype was counted many times. The gene calls are TRBV29-1 and TRBJ1-2; D not resolved. Trimming took off 5 bases at V and 8 bases at J, with 18 bases between the two ends. The CDR3 length is 13 residues. The V gene's germline CDR1 is SQVTM and CDR2 ANQGSEA. This CDR3 is CSVKGSSLSGYTF. The CDR3, as DNA: TGCAGCGTTAAAGGGTCATCCCTTAGCGGCTACACCTTC.

The chain combines TRBV7-9 with TRBJ2-1; the match to TRBD2 covers 8 bases. The V gene's germline CDR1 is SEHNR and CDR2 FQNEAQ (reference sequence). Trimming at V came to 4 bases and at J to 8 bases, leaving 7 bases not matched to a gene. This CDR3 is 14 amino acids long. CDR3 residues: CASSSGRGVDEQFF. For the CDR3, the DNA is TGTGCCAGCAGCTCCGGGAGGGGGGTCGATGAGCAGTTCTTC.

The chain couples TRBV12-3 or TRBV12-4 to TRBJ2-7; no reliable D call. The V end was cut by 6 bases, the J end by 3 bases, with 15 bases between. This CDR3 contains 14 residues. The CDR3 coding sequence is TGTGCCAGCAGCCGAACACCAGGCCACTACGAGCAGTACTTC. Translation: CASSRTPGHYEQYF.

There are many counts of this clonotype. This chain connects TRBV5-6 to TRBJ2-4; D perhaps matches TRBD1 (6 bases). This CDR3 comprises 16 residues. Trimming removed 3 bases at V and 0 bases at J, with 13 bases between. From germline, CDR1 is SGHDT and CDR2 YYEEEE. The CDR3 DNA reads TGTGCCAGCAGCTACAGGACAGTACTAGCCAAAAACATTCAGTACTTC. It specifies CASSYRTVLAKNIQYF.

The chain has TRBV18 and TRBJ2-4, with D maybe TRBD2 (5 bases). CDR1 is KGHSH, CDR2 LQKENI, per germline. V was shortened by 3 bases and J by 1 base, with 7 bases between the two germline ends. CDR3 length: 14 amino acids. CDR3 in DNA: TGTGCCAGCTCACCGGGCGGGGCCAAAAACATTCAGTACTTC. The encoded protein is CASSPGGAKNIQYF.

In its sample, this clonotype was seen many times. V is TRBV18 and J is TRBJ2-3; 9 bases align to TRBD2. CDR1 is KGHSH, CDR2 LQKENI, per germline. After removal of 3 bases from V and 2 bases from J, the junction contained 9 bases not matched to a gene. CDR3 length: 17 residues. The CDR3 bases are TGTGCCAGCTCACCCCCTAGCGGGAACCCCCTCACAGATACGCAGTATTTT. Amino acids: CASSPPSGNPLTDTQYF.

The chain joins TRBV14 to TRBJ2-7; D is undetermined. This CDR3 spans 11 amino acids. V was cut by 4 bases and J by 8 bases, with 9 bases left in between. From germline, CDR1 is SGHDN and CDR2 FVKESK. CDR3 amino acids: CASSLVGQQYF. For the CDR3, the DNA is TGTGCCAGCAGCCTTGTAGGACAGCAGTACTTC.

This clonotype was observed a few times. The J gene is TRBJ1-3, the V gene TRBV2; 9 bases are shared with TRBD1. Per the germline V gene, CDR1 is SNHLY and CDR2 is FYNNEI. Unmatched junction bases numbered 10, after V lost 4 bases and J lost 0 bases. This CDR3 is 18 amino acids long. CDR3 nucleotides: TGTGCCAGCAGTGTACAGGGGGCCAACTTACACTCTGGAAACACCATATATTTT. It translates to CASSVQGANLHSGNTIYF. Variable domain in full (rest from reference TRBV2 and TRBJ1-3): EPEVTQTPSHQVTQMGQEVILRCVPISNHLYFYWYRQILGQKVEFLVSFYNNEISEKSEIFDDQFSVERPDGSNFTLKIRSTKLEDSAMYFCASSVQGANLHSGNTIYFGEGSWLTVV.

The genes are TRBV20-1 and TRBJ2-1; the D gene could be TRBD1 or TRBD2 (5 bases each). CDR1 and CDR2 from the germline V gene are DFQATT and SNEGSKA (reference sequence). The CDR3 loop spans 14 amino acids. V lost 6 bases and J lost 2, with 14 bases in between. The CDR3 DNA follows: TGCAGTGCCATCGCGACGGGACCCTACAATGAGCAGTTCTTC. Protein: CSAIATGPYNEQFF.

This clonotype has only a few counts. The rearrangement uses TRBV5-1 and TRBJ2-7, with TRBD2 matching 7 bases. V lost 0 bases, J lost 6 bases, and 3 bases stayed unmatched. Germline V CDR1 and CDR2: SGHRS, YFSETQ. This CDR3 comprises 13 residues. The CDR3 here is CASSLDGRSEQYF. The CDR3 DNA reads TGCGCCAGCAGCTTGGACGGGAGGAGCGAGCAGTACTTC.